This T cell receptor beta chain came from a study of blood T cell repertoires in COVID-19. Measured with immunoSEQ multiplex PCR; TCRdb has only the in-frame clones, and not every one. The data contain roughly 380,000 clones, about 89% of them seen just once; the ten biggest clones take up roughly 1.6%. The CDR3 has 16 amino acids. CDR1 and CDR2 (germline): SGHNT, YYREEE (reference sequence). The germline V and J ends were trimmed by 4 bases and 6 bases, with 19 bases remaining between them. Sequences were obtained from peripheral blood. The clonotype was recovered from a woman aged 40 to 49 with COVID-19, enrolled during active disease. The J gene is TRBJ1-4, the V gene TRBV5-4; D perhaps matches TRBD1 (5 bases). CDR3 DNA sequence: TGTGCCAGCAGCCTGGGCTCGCGTGGGGCGGATGAAAAACTGTTTTTT. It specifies CASSLGSRGADEKLFF.